Sequencing of this T cell receptor (beta chain) was carried out in a study of regulatory T cells in long-lasting Graves disease. The time point was: persistent/refractory GD, antithyroid drugs over 5 years with positive TRAb. The TCR library used RNA extracted from PBMCs. This clonotype was picked up a small number of times. Arm-PCR of CDR3 regions and iRepertoire HTBI primers were the basis on which TCR beta libraries were built. TCRdb analysed the multiplex PCR reads with MiXCR anew, one entry per CDR3 protein. The sample gives a few hundred thousand distinct CDR3 sequences, around a quarter of which show up once; about 26% is in the top ten. The CDR3 runs 16 residues. V lost 0 bases and J 3 bases, leaving 15 bases between the germline ends. CDR1 and CDR2 from the germline V gene are LNHDA and SQIVND (reference sequence).

This receptor was obtained from a female donor with Graves disease. This chain links TRBV19 with TRBJ2-7, with D tentatively TRBD1 (6 bases). This sample comprised peripheral blood mononuclear cells (PBMCs), obtained when the disease was refractory, from a patient treated with antithyroid drugs. The CDR3 DNA sequence: TGTGCCAGTAGTATAGACCACACAGGGTACCTCTACGAGCAGTACTTC. Amino acid sequence: CASSIDHTGYLYEQYF.